Following are 8 T cell receptor beta chains from one sample sequenced in a study of shared clonotypes between healthy human individuals (dated by TCRdb to the early 2020s). The method behind the library was the immunoSEQ multiplex PCR assay. As stored in TCRdb, this immuneACCESS dataset retains in-frame rearrangements with V and J assigned. A fraction of the clones does not appear; measured against another copy, unresolved V genes explain less than half of the discrepancy, and the remainder lacks a known reason. The sample table shows around 700,000 clones, and approximately 79% are seen once. Over 1.5% of the sample rests with the top ten. The sequencing input was memory CD4+ T cells sorted from blood. What the cell subset or site label conveys for this sample: CD45RA-negative fraction. These receptors were collected from a woman aged 25 to 45 in good health.

J is TRBJ2-3 and V is TRBV28; no clear D gene. Germline lookup yields CDR1 MDHEN and CDR2 SYDVKM. V was shortened by 2 bases and J by 2 bases, with 8 bases between the two germline ends. The CDR3 runs 14 residues. The CDR3 is CASSLGRNTDTQYF. The CDR3 nucleotides read TGTGCCAGCAGTTTAGGCCGAAACACAGATACGCAGTATTTT.

This clone was detected ten times or more. The chain links TRBV11-2 to TRBJ2-7; the D is unclear. CDR1 SGHAT and CDR2 FQNNGV come from the germline V gene. V was trimmed by 1 base and J by 4 bases, leaving 11 bases between them. CDR3 size: 14 residues. CDR3 coding DNA: TGTGCCAGCAGCTTAGGGTCAGCCAATTACGAGCAGTACTTC. Its protein product is CASSLGSANYEQYF.

The chain couples TRBV2 to TRBJ1-1; D gene uncertain. From germline, CDR1 is SNHLY and CDR2 FYNNEI. The CDR3 consists of 13 residues. V was clipped by 5 bases and J by 0 bases, with 7 bases between them. Here the CDR3 DNA reads TGTGCCAGCAGTCGACTCTTGAACACTGAAGCTTTCTTT. Residues: CASSRLLNTEAFF.

The chain couples TRBV27 to TRBJ2-2, with D uncertain. There are 14 residues in the CDR3. V was trimmed by 3 bases and J by 3 bases, leaving 8 bases between them. The germline CDR1 and CDR2 sequences are MNHEY and SMNVEV (reference sequence). The CDR3 coding sequence is TGTGCCAGCAGTTTCTCCAGAGACACCGGGGAGCTGTTTTTT. This sequence encodes CASSFSRDTGELFF.

V gene TRBV28 combines with J gene TRBJ2-1, with D maybe TRBD2 (5 bases). Trimming took 7 bases from V and 8 from J, leaving 12 bases between them. In germline, CDR1 is MDHEN, CDR2 SYDVKM. CDR3 length: 12 residues. The DNA of the CDR3 is TGTGCCAGCACAGATGAGGGCTATGAGCAGTTCTTC. Its protein is CASTDEGYEQFF.

The rearrangement links TRBV5-4 to TRBJ2-5; D is unclear. The CDR3 is 13 residues long. Germline V lookup: CDR1 SGHNT, CDR2 YYREEE (reference sequence). V lost 4 bases, J lost 6 bases, and 13 bases lay in between. CDR3 amino acids: CASSPTNAKTQYF. The CDR3 bases are TGTGCCAGCAGCCCGACGAACGCCAAGACCCAGTACTTC.

This clone showed up just a few times. The CDR3 reads CASSIYRVGYGYTF. The CDR3 DNA follows: TGTGCCAGTAGTATTTACAGGGTGGGGTATGGCTACACCTTC. The chain is built from TRBV19 and TRBJ1-2; D is perhaps TRBD1 (6 bases). The ends were cut back, 3 bases at V and 5 bases at J, with 13 bases in the middle. This CDR3 comprises 14 residues. Germline assignment: CDR1 LNHDA and CDR2 SQIVND (reference sequence).

The V call is TRBV6-1, the J call TRBJ2-7; a weak D match, TRBD1 (5 bases). V was pared by 8 bases and J by 9 bases, with 23 bases between. CDR3 length equals 14 residues. Germline values: CDR1 MNHNS, CDR2 SASEGT. This CDR3 reads CASLERARAEGQYF. The CDR3 DNA is TGTGCCAGCCTCGAAAGGGCCAGGGCTGAAGGGCAGTACTTC.